Presented here are 7 T cell receptor beta chains from one specimen sequenced in a study of cytomegalovirus exposure and HLA in healthy donors. The PCR ran on 60 Vbeta and 13 Jbeta primers. Here immunoSEQ multiplex PCR was the method, and the copy in TCRdb shows in-frame clones only, minus some. In the table there are roughly 110,000 clones, about 64% of which are singletons. Specimen: PBMCs. These receptors originate from a female donor in good health and CMV-seronegative.

V usage is TRBV27 and J usage is TRBJ1-2; 10 nucleotides match TRBD1. J was trimmed by 8 bases and V by 5 bases; bases with no gene match: 8. The CDR3 runs to 14 residues. The V gene's germline CDR1 is MNHEY and CDR2 SMNVEV (reference sequence). The DNA of the CDR3 is TGTGCCAGCAGTCCGGACAGGGGGAGAGACGGCTACACCTTC. The encoded protein is CASSPDRGRDGYTF.

V is TRBV7-9 and J is TRBJ1-4; TRBD1 aligns across 7 bases. The J segment lost 6 bases and the V segment lost 4 bases, leaving 8 bases of the junction unmatched. CDR1 is SEHNR and CDR2 is FQNEAQ in the germline V gene (reference sequence). The CDR3 spans 15 residues. CDR3: CASSSLTGTDEKLFF. The CDR3 DNA reads as TGTGCCAGCAGCTCCCTAACCGGGACAGATGAAAAACTGTTTTTT. The full variable domain, rest sourced from reference TRBV7-9 and TRBJ1-4, is DTGVSQNPRHKITKRGQNVTFRCDPISEHNRLYWYRQTLGQGPEFLTYFQNEAQLEKSRLLSDRFSAERPKGSFSTLEIQRTEQGDSAMYLCASSSLTGTDEKLFFGSGTQLSVL.

The genes are TRBV10-1 and TRBJ1-2, with TRBD1 matching over 8 bases. Germline CDR1 WNHNN, CDR2 SYGVQD (reference sequence). The CDR3 spans 16 residues. Unmatched junction bases numbered 17, after V lost 4 bases and J lost 10 bases. The CDR3 reads CASSVRQGAPRWDYTF. The DNA of the CDR3 is TGCGCCAGCAGTGTCAGGCAGGGGGCGCCACGTTGGGACTACACCTTC.

The V and J genes are TRBV5-4 and TRBJ2-3; TRBD1 matches 7 bases. The V and J ends lost 4 bases and 4 bases, in that order; junction bases with no gene match: 12. CDR1 is SGHNT and CDR2 is YYREEE in the germline V gene (reference sequence). This CDR3 has 16 residues. The CDR3, as DNA: TGTGCCAGCAGCCGGTACAGGGGAGCGGAGGCAGATACGCAGTATTTT. Translated: CASSRYRGAEADTQYF.

The gene calls are TRBV5-4 and TRBJ2-5, with D maybe TRBD2 (5 bases). The CDR3 sequence is 14 residues long. Trimming took 3 bases from V and 1 from J, leaving 10 bases between them. CDR1 and CDR2 (germline): SGHNT, YYREEE (reference sequence). The CDR3 sequence: CASSYGLPQETQYF. The CDR3, as DNA: TGTGCCAGCAGCTACGGACTCCCCCAAGAGACCCAGTACTTC.

The chain joins TRBV6-1 to TRBJ1-4; D possibly corresponds to TRBD1 (5 bases). Deletions cut 3 bases from V and 10 bases from J, with 12 bases between. Germline CDR1 reads MNHNS; CDR2 reads SASEGT. The CDR3 consists of 13 residues. CDR3 in DNA: TGTGCCAGCAGTGAGAGACAGCTGCCAAAACTGTTTTTT. Translation gives CASSERQLPKLFF.

The chain employs TRBV10-3 and TRBJ2-1; 7 bases agree with TRBD1. Trimming cost V 4 bases and J 5 bases; bases outside gene matches: 5. CDR1 is ENHRY and CDR2 is SYGVKD in the germline V gene. This CDR3 is 14 amino acids long. The chain's CDR3 is CAISGLGQNNEQFF. The CDR3 DNA sequence: TGTGCCATCAGTGGACTGGGACAGAACAATGAGCAGTTCTTC.